Shown below are 3 T cell receptor beta chains from a single sample sequenced in a study of CD8 T cells in ankylosing spondylitis. Study-wide results and caveats: A TCR beta motif of several highly homologous variants appeared characteristic of ankylosing spondylitis blood.

Antigens of these TCRs are unknown. TCRdb fed the 5' RACE reads into MiXCR, producing one record per CDR3 protein. This table has some 200,000 distinct CDR3 sequences, about 7% appearing once. Sequenced material: blood, either unsorted or a sorted T cell fraction (not recorded which). These TCRs come from a male donor with ankylosing spondylitis.

This clonotype turned up a few times. The rearrangement joins TRBV5-1 to TRBJ1-1; unclear D gene. CDR1 is SGHRS and CDR2 is YFSETQ in the germline V gene. Trimming removed 5 bases from V and 5 bases from J, with 10 bases in between. The CDR3 runs 12 residues. CDR3 sequence reads: CASRSSGTEAFF. Here the CDR3 DNA reads TGCGCCAGCAGGTCCTCCGGAACTGAAGCTTTCTTT.

V and J are TRBV3-1 and TRBJ2-1; 13 nucleotides line up with TRBD2. This CDR3 has 20 residues. Germline V CDR1 and CDR2: LGHDT, YNNKEL (reference sequence). Unmatched junction bases numbered 8, after V lost 0 bases and J lost 0 bases. The CDR3 DNA follows: TGTGCCAGCAGCCAAGATCGGGGGACTAGCGGGACAAACTCCTACAATGAGCAGTTCTTC. It codes for CASSQDRGTSGTNSYNEQFF.

This clonotype turned up a few times. The rearrangement links TRBV13 to TRBJ2-3; 13 bases are shared with TRBD2. CDR1 PRHDT and CDR2 FYEKMQ come from the germline V gene (reference sequence). Germline trimming cut 4 bases from V and 2 bases from J; bases unmatched to any gene: 9. The CDR3 length is 18 residues. CDR3 DNA: TGTGCCAGCAGCTCCTATCGGACTAGCGGGGGACTCACAGATACGCAGTATTTT. Translated: CASSSYRTSGGLTDTQYF.